This T cell receptor beta chain was recovered during a study of T-cell reconstitution after alpha-beta-depleted transplantation in children. Study-wide results and limits: Alpha-beta T cells about two months after transplant reportedly derived from several hundred expanded graft clones. At day 60, the high TCRbeta diversity found in some patients originated from recipient T cells and thymic progenitors that had survived. It was newly produced T cells that mostly accounted for T-cell counts and diversity one year after transplant.

This CDR3 spans 17 amino acids. The V end was cut by 0 bases, the J end by 0 bases, with 13 bases between. CDR1 and CDR2 (germline): SGHRS, YFSETQ. This clonotype was seen many times. What it binds is unknown. Unique molecular identifiers were incorporated into the prepared TCRbeta library. MiXCR, run by TCRdb on the PCR reads, gives a single entry per CDR3 protein. The sample records about 97,000 distinct CDR3 sequences, 4.5% to 7.5% being singletons. V usage is TRBV5-1 and J usage is TRBJ1-3; D may be TRBD1 (5 bases). This sequence was found in a female patient aged 2-9 years who had a stem cell transplant for Fanconi anemia, so the T cells may come from the graft donor. Sequencing used PBMCs, mostly from graft donor cells, obtained 60 days after TCRalphabeta/CD19-depleted stem cell transplant. The CDR3 spells CASSLGRGRLSGNTIYF. The CDR3 nucleotides read TGCGCCAGCAGCTTGGGCCGGGGACGGCTCTCTGGAAACACCATATATTTT.